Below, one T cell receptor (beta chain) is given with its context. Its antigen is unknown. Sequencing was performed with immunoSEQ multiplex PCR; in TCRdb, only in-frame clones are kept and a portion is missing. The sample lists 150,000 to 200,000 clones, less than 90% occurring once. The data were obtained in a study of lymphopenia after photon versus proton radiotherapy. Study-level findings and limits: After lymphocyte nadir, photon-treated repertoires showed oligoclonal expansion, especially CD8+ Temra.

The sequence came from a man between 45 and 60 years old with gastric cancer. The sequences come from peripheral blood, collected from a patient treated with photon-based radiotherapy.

Here the CDR3 DNA reads TGTGCCAGCCAGGGGGCTCTGAGGGTCGCTGAAGCTTTCTTT. Translated: CASQGALRVAEAFF. The chain recombines TRBV28 with TRBJ1-1; 8 nucleotides line up with TRBD1. Germline V CDR1 and CDR2: MDHEN, SYDVKM. The V gene end was trimmed by 8 bases and the J gene end by 6 bases; junction bases not matched to a gene: 11. The CDR3 runs 14 residues.